A selection of T cell receptor beta chains follows, all from one sample in a study of blood T cell repertoires in COVID-19. Assay: immunoSEQ multiplex PCR; the TCRdb copy retains only in-frame clones and omits some. In the table there are about 190,000 clones, 81% of which are singletons. The sequencing input was peripheral blood. All receptors derive from a woman older than 75 with COVID-19, enrolled during active disease. Each CDR3 is given with its conserved first and last residue. The D gene is left open where the match is weak. Clone size, where shown, is once, few, many, or a class for clones that have expanded.

TGTGCCGCGGGGGGTCGGAGGGCCCAGTACTTC,CAAGGRRAQYF,.,TRBV6-5,TRBJ2-5,11,TRBD2
TGTGCCAGCAGCTTAGCGGACATTCCCTTGCCCTACAATGAGCAGTTCTTC,CASSLADIPLPYNEQFF,few,TRBV7-2,TRBJ2-1,17,.
TGCGCCAGCAGCTTGGAGTCTCCGGAGGTCCACGAGCAGTACTTC,CASSLESPEVHEQYF,.,TRBV5-1,TRBJ2-7,15,.
TGTGCCAGCAGTAACTCCGGACAGGGGACCTATGGCTACACCTTC,CASSNSGQGTYGYTF,.,TRBV6-2/TRBV6-3,TRBJ1-2,15,TRBD1
TGCGCCAGCAGCACCTTAGACAGGGGGCAAGGGAACACTGAAGCTTTCTTT,CASSTLDRGQGNTEAFF,.,TRBV5-1,TRBJ1-1,17,TRBD1
TGTGCCAGCAGCGGGACAAACTACGAGCAGTACTTC,CASSGTNYEQYF,once,TRBV12-3/TRBV12-4,TRBJ2-7,12,.
TGTGCCAGCACACTAGCGGGGGCCGGCTACAATGAGCAGTTCTTC,CASTLAGAGYNEQFF,.,TRBV7-8,TRBJ2-1,15,TRBD2
TGTGCCAGCTCACCCCCAGAAGGGAGAGAGACCCAGTACTTC,CASSPPEGRETQYF,.,TRBV18,TRBJ2-5,14,.
TGTGCCAGCAGCCAAGAAAGTAGCGGGACACTCTCCTACGAGCAGTACTTC,CASSQESSGTLSYEQYF,few,TRBV3-1/TRBV3-2,TRBJ2-7,17,TRBD2
TGCGCCAGCAGCTTGGACCCTAGCGGGAGATTGGGCACCGGGGAGCTGTTTTTT,CASSLDPSGRLGTGELFF,.,TRBV5-1,TRBJ2-2,18,TRBD2
TGCGCCAGCAGCTTACGACACCCAGGCCGAAACGAGCAGTACTTC,CASSLRHPGRNEQYF,few,TRBV5-1,TRBJ2-7,15,.
TGTGCCAGTAGTCCCCGGACTAGCGGGAACCCGGATCAAGAGACCCAGTACTTC,CASSPRTSGNPDQETQYF,.,TRBV19,TRBJ2-5,18,TRBD2
TGTGCCAGCAGGTACACAGGGTCTAACTATGGCTACACCTTC,CASRYTGSNYGYTF,.,TRBV28,TRBJ1-2,14,.
TGTGCCAGCAGTCTATCGGGACTATTTCGCTCCTACAATGAGCAGTTCTTC,CASSLSGLFRSYNEQFF,.,TRBV28,TRBJ2-1,17,TRBD2
TGTGCCAGCAGCTTAGATCCCCGGGCACCCCTCCACTTT,CASSLDPRAPLHF,.,TRBV11-2,TRBJ1-6,13,.
TGTGCCAGTAGTAAACAGCCGACAGGGCGCCGAGCTGAAGCTTTCTTT,CASSKQPTGRRAEAFF,.,TRBV19,TRBJ1-1,16,TRBD1
TGTGCCAGCAGCCGAAGACAGGGCCCTCAGCCCCAGCATTTT,CASSRRQGPQPQHF,.,TRBV3-1/TRBV3-2,TRBJ1-5,14,TRBD1
TGTGCCAGCAGTGAAGCAGGGGTGAGCGAGCAGTACTTC,CASSEAGVSEQYF,once,TRBV6-1,TRBJ2-7,13,.
TGTGCCAGCAGCTTAGATGCGGTCACTGAAGCTTTCTTT,CASSLDAVTEAFF,.,TRBV7-9,TRBJ1-1,13,.
TGTGGCACAGGGGTCTCCCCCGCCGGGGAGCTGTTTTTT,CGTGVSPAGELFF,.,TRBV7-8,TRBJ2-2,13,TRBD1
TGTGCCAGCAGTTACTCGCGAGGGCGCACAGATACGCAGTATTTT,CASSYSRGRTDTQYF,.,TRBV6-5,TRBJ2-3,15,.
TGTGCCAGCAGCGTAACAGGGGTACCCTACGAGCAGTACTTC,CASSVTGVPYEQYF,.,TRBV9,TRBJ2-7,14,TRBD1
TGTGCCAGTGCCCGGGGGAACCGGGGTTCACCCCTCCACTTT,CASARGNRGSPLHF,.,TRBV3-1/TRBV3-2,TRBJ1-6,14,.
TGTGCCAGCAGTTTTATGGGGGCAGATAATTCACCCCTCCACTTT,CASSFMGADNSPLHF,once,TRBV28,TRBJ1-6,15,.
TGCGCCAGCAGCTTCCCAGGGGCGGGCGAGCAGTACTTC,CASSFPGAGEQYF,.,TRBV5-1,TRBJ2-7,13,.
TGTGCCAGCAGCCCAATCAGGGTCGGTGAGCAGTTCTTC,CASSPIRVGEQFF,.,TRBV7-2,TRBJ2-1,13,.
TGCGCCAGCAGCTTGGCGCCGGGACAGGAATTCAACGAGCAGTACTTC,CASSLAPGQEFNEQYF,.,TRBV5-1,TRBJ2-7,16,TRBD1
TGTGCCAGCAGCACGAGACTAGCGGGGGGCACAGATACGCAGTATTTT,CASSTRLAGGTDTQYF,.,TRBV5-8,TRBJ2-3,16,TRBD2
TGTGCCAGCAGTTATAGAAGATCGCAGTATTTT,CASSYRRSQYF,.,TRBV6-2/TRBV6-3,TRBJ2-3,11,.
TGTGCCAGCTCACCAGGACTTCTGAGTAGCGAGCAGTACTTC,CASSPGLLSSEQYF,once,TRBV18,TRBJ2-7,14,.
TGCAGCGTTGAAGATACCGCTAGCGAATACAATGAGCAGTTCTTC,CSVEDTASEYNEQFF,.,TRBV29-1,TRBJ2-1,15,.
TGTGCCAGTAGTACCTTTCAGCCTAGCGGGCGACCCTACGAGCAGTACTTC,CASSTFQPSGRPYEQYF,.,TRBV19,TRBJ2-7,17,TRBD2
TGTGCCAGCAGCCCACCTCCCGGGACAGCGCCCTACGAGCAGTACTTC,CASSPPPGTAPYEQYF,.,TRBV11-3,TRBJ2-7,16,TRBD1
TGTGCCAGCAGCGACGATCTTGGGAGGCGATCCTACGAGCAGTACTTC,CASSDDLGRRSYEQYF,.,TRBV3-1/TRBV3-2,TRBJ2-7,16,.